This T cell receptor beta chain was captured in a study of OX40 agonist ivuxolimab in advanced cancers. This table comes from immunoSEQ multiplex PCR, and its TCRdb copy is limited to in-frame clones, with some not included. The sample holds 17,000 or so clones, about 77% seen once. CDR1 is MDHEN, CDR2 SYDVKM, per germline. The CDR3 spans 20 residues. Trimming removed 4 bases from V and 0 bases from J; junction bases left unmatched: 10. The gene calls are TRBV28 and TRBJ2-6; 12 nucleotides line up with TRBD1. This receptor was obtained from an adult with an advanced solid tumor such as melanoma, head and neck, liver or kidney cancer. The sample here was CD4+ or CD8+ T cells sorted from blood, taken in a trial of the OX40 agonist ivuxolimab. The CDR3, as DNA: TGTGCCAGCAGTTGGCCAGGGACAGGGGGCGAGATCTCTGGGGCCAACGTCCTGACTTTC. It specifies CASSWPGTGGEISGANVLTF.